This T cell receptor beta chain derives from a study of PD-1 blockade in classical Hodgkin lymphoma. The V segment lost 9 bases and the J segment 5 bases; nucleotides outside the gene matches: 10. CDR1 and CDR2 (germline): LNHDA, SQIVND (reference sequence). The CDR3 extends over 15 amino acids. Libraries were prepared by immunoSEQ multiplex PCR; TCRdb keeps only in-frame clonotypes and omits some of them. The sample consists of approximately 17,000 clones, about 65% of them appearing once. The time point here: cycle 4 day 1 (C4D1), after more than five weeks of nivolumab. The patients all showed relapse after autologous stem cell transplantation, while their brentuximab vedotin exposure varied.

The chain carries TRBV19 and TRBJ2-1; 10 nucleotides match TRBD1. The source of this sequence is a human donor with classical Hodgkin lymphoma. Sequencing was performed on peripheral blood mononuclear cells (PBMCs), taken before the fourth cycle of nivolumab. CDR3 sequence (DNA): TGTGCCAGCACGCCGACAGGGGGCGCGAACAATGAGCAGTTCTTC. Its protein is CASTPTGGANNEQFF.